This T cell receptor (beta chain) was observed in a study of blood T cell repertoires in COVID-19. Per the authors' pipeline: Reference gene primers were amplified, and this amplification served to estimate nucleated cell counts. Generated by immunoSEQ multiplex PCR, the TCRdb table keeps only in-frame clones and is missing some. V and J calls plus clone size are reproduced from that table; the DNA served to infer D and trimming. The table has 350,000 to 450,000 clones, approximately 88% seen once; the top ten hold roughly 1.2%. Sequencing was performed on peripheral blood. The sequence was collected from a man between 35 and 55 years old with acute or convalescent COVID-19.

The CDR3 DNA sequence: TGTGCCAGCAGTCGGGACAGGACTAGCAATCAGCCCCAGCATTTT. This translates into CASSRDRTSNQPQHF. The chain has TRBV2 and TRBJ1-5; the match to TRBD1 covers 8 bases. This CDR3 contains 15 residues. CDR1 is SNHLY, CDR2 FYNNEI, per germline. V lost 5 bases, J lost 0 bases, and 3 bases stayed unmatched.